This is a list of T cell receptor beta chains from one sample in a study of blood T cell repertoires in COVID-19. TCRdb keeps only in-frame clones here, not all; method: immunoSEQ multiplex PCR. This sample yields about 210,000 clones, of which about nine tenths are seen a single time; approximately 7.3% belongs to the top ten. The sequenced sample was PBMCs or T cells enriched from blood (not recorded which). All receptors come from a man aged 25-45 years in a cohort exposed to, infected with or recovered from COVID-19 (not recorded which). Both conserved end residues are part of each CDR3. The D gene is left open where the match is weak. Clone sizes are given selectively: once, few, many, or a class where the clone is expanded.

-,-,11,TRBJ1-2,TRBV28,CASSGNYGYTF,TGTGCCAGCTCGGGGAATTATGGCTACACCTTC
TRBD1,-,15,TRBJ2-7,TRBV25-1,CASSGAGTVVYEQYF,TGTGCCAGCAGTGGAGCCGGGACAGTAGTTTACGAGCAGTACTTC
TRBD1,-,15,TRBJ2-7,TRBV19,CASSPDRGLSYEQYF,TGTGCCAGTAGTCCCGACAGGGGGTTATCCTACGAGCAGTACTTC
TRBD1,-,14,TRBJ2-1,TRBV28,CASRDWDRDNEQFF,TGTGCCAGCAGAGATTGGGACAGGGACAATGAGCAGTTCTTC
-,-,16,TRBJ2-1,TRBV9,CASSPRGRELYNEQFF,TGTGCCAGCAGCCCCAGGGGGCGGGAGCTCTACAATGAGCAGTTCTTC
TRBD1,-,13,TRBJ1-1,TRBV19,CASGDRGFTEAFF,TGTGCCAGTGGGGACAGGGGATTCACTGAAGCTTTCTTT
-,few,17,TRBJ2-1,TRBV15,CATSRDLISGSYNEQFF,TGTGCCACCAGCAGAGATTTAATAAGCGGATCCTACAATGAGCAGTTCTTC
TRBD1,-,15,TRBJ1-5,TRBV6-5,CASSYSRDRGEPQHF,TGTGCCAGCAGTTACTCCAGGGACAGGGGTGAGCCCCAGCATTTT
TRBD2,-,15,TRBJ2-1,TRBV28,CASSFLLAGGNEQFF,TGTGCCAGCAGTTTTCTTCTAGCGGGAGGTAATGAGCAGTTCTTC
TRBD2,-,17,TRBJ2-2,TRBV4-3,CASSLVTSGTNTGELFF,TGCGCCAGCAGCCTCGTAACGAGCGGGACTAACACCGGGGAGCTGTTTTTT
TRBD1,-,14,TRBJ2-3,TRBV6-4,CASSKQGAEDTQYF,TGTGCCAGCAGTAAACAGGGGGCTGAAGATACGCAGTATTTT
TRBD1,-,14,TRBJ1-5,TRBV4-1,CASSQGQGNQPQHF,TGCGCCAGCAGCCAGGGACAGGGGAACCAGCCCCAGCATTTT
TRBD2,-,15,TRBJ2-7,TRBV27,CASNLRASGRDEQYF,TGTGCCAGCAATTTGAGGGCTAGCGGGCGGGACGAGCAGTACTTC
TRBD2,-,15,TRBJ2-3,TRBV9,CASSAGLAGTDTQYF,TGTGCCAGCAGCGCGGGACTAGCAGGGACAGATACGCAGTATTTT
-,-,17,TRBJ2-2,TRBV7-2,CASSLSTGVMISGELFF,TGTGCCAGCAGCTTATCTACGGGAGTTATGATTTCCGGGGAGCTGTTTTTT
-,-,13,TRBJ1-5,TRBV4-3,CASSQNLNQPQHF,TGCGCCAGCAGCCAAAATCTGAATCAGCCCCAGCATTTT
TRBD1,-,13,TRBJ1-2,TRBV5-4,CASRPGTDYGYTF,TGTGCCAGCAGGCCCGGGACAGACTATGGCTACACCTTC
TRBD2,-,17,TRBJ2-1,TRBV9,CASSVGRLAGRHNEQFF,TGTGCCAGCAGCGTAGGGAGACTAGCGGGAAGACACAATGAGCAGTTCTTC
-,-,16,TRBJ1-3,TRBV3-1/TRBV3-2,CASSQERGYGGNTIYF,TGTGCCAGCAGCCAAGAAAGAGGTTATGGGGGAAACACCATATATTTT
TRBD1,many,15,TRBJ1-2,TRBV7-2,CASSQQGMANYGYTF,TGTGCCAGCAGCCAACAGGGGATGGCTAACTATGGCTACACCTTC
-,once,17,TRBJ2-2,TRBV7-9,CASSLVGGRRNTGELFF,TGTGCCAGCAGCTTGGTAGGGGGAAGGAGGAACACCGGGGAGCTGTTTTTT
TRBD2,-,16,TRBJ2-1,TRBV19,CASSMGRGVLFYEQFF,TGTGCCAGTAGTATGGGACGGGGGGTCTTGTTCTATGAGCAGTTCTTC
-,-,12,TRBJ2-3,TRBV12-3/TRBV12-4,CASARGMGTQYF,TGTGCCAGCGCCCGCGGCATGGGTACGCAGTATTTT
TRBD1,-,17,TRBJ2-6,TRBV2,CASSEWTGGSGANVLTF,TGTGCCAGCAGTGAATGGACAGGGGGCTCTGGGGCCAACGTCCTGACTTTC
TRBD2,-,17,TRBJ2-1,TRBV28,CASRSTYLAGLVNEQFF,TGTGCCAGCAGATCTACTTATCTAGCGGGTCTAGTCAATGAGCAGTTCTTC
TRBD2,-,14,TRBJ2-5,TRBV19,CASSEELAEETQYF,TGTGCCAGTAGTGAGGAACTAGCGGAAGAGACCCAGTACTTC
-,-,19,TRBJ2-3,TRBV7-2,CASSLDGGTFTPYTDTQYF,TGTGCCAGCAGCTTAGATGGCGGGACCTTTACCCCCTACACAGATACGCAGTATTTT
-,few,15,TRBJ1-6,TRBV25-1,CASSHPFGGHSPLHF,TGTGCCAGCAGTCACCCATTCGGGGGACATTCACCCCTCCACTTT
TRBD2,-,14,TRBJ2-7,TRBV9,CASSVGLAGLEQYF,TGTGCCAGCAGCGTAGGACTAGCGGGACTCGAGCAGTACTTC
-,-,14,TRBJ1-1,TRBV5-6,CASSLPGQNTEAFF,TGTGCCAGCAGCTTGCCGGGACAGAACACTGAAGCTTTCTTT
-,-,12,TRBJ2-1,TRBV21-1,CASSKRQAEQFF,TGTGCCAGCAGCAAACGACAGGCCGAGCAGTTCTTC
TRBD2,-,17,TRBJ2-2,TRBV5-5,CASSPLAGGRGTGELFF,TGTGCCAGCAGCCCCCTAGCGGGAGGGCGGGGCACCGGGGAGCTGTTTTTT
-,-,12,TRBJ2-2,TRBV12-3/TRBV12-4,CASFAGPGELFF,TGTGCCAGCTTTGCGGGACCCGGGGAGCTGTTTTTT
-,-,15,TRBJ1-4,TRBV5-1,CASSTRGGREEKLFF,TGCGCCAGCAGCACCAGGGGAGGGAGGGAAGAAAAACTGTTTTTT
-,-,14,TRBJ2-5,TRBV3-1/TRBV3-2,CASSRSRSQETQYF,TGTGCCAGCAGCCGCTCTCGGTCTCAAGAGACCCAGTACTTC
TRBD1,-,13,TRBJ2-7,TRBV6-5,CASSLDRGYEQYF,TGTGCCAGCAGTTTAGACAGGGGCTACGAGCAGTACTTC
-,-,16,TRBJ2-7,TRBV5-1,CASSLGGGGLGYEQYF,TGCGCCAGCAGCTTGGGTGGTGGGGGACTCGGGTACGAGCAGTACTTC
-,-,14,TRBJ1-4,TRBV21-1,CASSRDPGNEKLFF,TGTGCCAGCAGCAGGGATCCGGGGAATGAAAAACTGTTTTTT
-,-,15,TRBJ2-4,TRBV6-1,CASSEDSRFRNIQYF,TGTGCCAGCAGTGAAGACAGCAGGTTTAGAAACATTCAGTACTTC
-,-,13,TRBJ2-3,TRBV28,CASSLAQIDTQYF,TGTGCCAGCAGTTTGGCCCAAATAGATACGCAGTATTTT
TRBD2,-,18,TRBJ2-3,TRBV10-2,CASSESMAGVRTTDTQYF,TGCGCCAGCAGTGAGTCGATGGCGGGAGTGAGGACTACAGATACGCAGTATTTT
-,-,13,TRBJ2-1,TRBV6-4,CASSDSGYNEQFF,TGTGCCAGCAGTGACTCCGGGTACAATGAGCAGTTCTTC
TRBD1,few,14,TRBJ1-1,TRBV19,CASSMGDRGSEAFF,TGTGCCAGTAGTATGGGGGACAGGGGGTCTGAAGCTTTCTTT
-,-,14,TRBJ2-7,TRBV11-2,CASSSWTVSYEQYF,TGTGCCAGCAGCTCATGGACAGTCTCCTACGAGCAGTACTTC
-,-,15,TRBJ2-2,TRBV7-8,CASSPGGQNTGELFF,TGTGCCAGCAGCCCAGGGGGGCAGAACACCGGGGAGCTGTTTTTT